A single sample gave rise to the 29 T cell receptor beta chains below, sequenced in a study of blood T cell repertoires in COVID-19. Method: immunoSEQ multiplex PCR; TCRdb's copy keeps in-frame clones and lacks some. The sample contains 300,000 to 400,000 clones, about nine tenths of which appear only once. The sample taken for sequencing was peripheral blood. Receptors originate from a woman aged 70-85 years with COVID-19, enrolled during active disease.

The chain joins TRBV10-3 to TRBJ2-3; 14 nucleotides line up with TRBD2. CDR3 length equals 18 residues. Germline CDR1 and CDR2: ENHRY and SYGVKD. Trimming at V came to 2 bases and at J to 0 bases, leaving 4 bases not matched to a gene. CDR3 DNA sequence: TGTGCCATCAGTGAGGGGACTAGCGGGGGAACTAGCACAGATACGCAGTATTTT. Translation: CAISEGTSGGTSTDTQYF.

The V call is TRBV14, the J call TRBJ1-1, with a tentative D call TRBD1 (5 bases). Germline-derived CDR1 and CDR2 are SGHDN and FVKESK. CDR3 size: 13 residues. Trimming took 0 bases from V and 5 from J, leaving 7 bases between them. CDR3 amino acids: CASSQDAGTEAFF. The CDR3 nucleotides are TGTGCCAGCAGCCAAGACGCAGGGACTGAAGCTTTCTTT. The full variable domain, with the rest looked up from reference TRBV14 and TRBJ1-1, is EAGVTQFPSHSVIEKGQTVTLRCDPISGHDNLYWYRRVMGKEIKFLLHFVKESKQDESGMPNNRFLAERTGGTYSTLKVQPAELEDSGVYFCASSQDAGTEAFFGQGTRLTVV.

J is TRBJ1-5 and V is TRBV4-1, with 11 bases aligning to TRBD1. J was trimmed by 5 bases and V by 0 bases; bases with no gene match: 6. The CDR3 runs 17 residues. Germline lookup yields CDR1 MGHRA and CDR2 YSYEKL. In DNA form, the CDR3 reads TGCGCCAGCAGCCAAGATCTCAGGACAGGGGGCGATCAGCCCCAGCATTTT. This translates into CASSQDLRTGGDQPQHF.

V usage is TRBV6-5 and J usage is TRBJ1-1; D perhaps matches TRBD1 (5 bases). The V end was cut by 3 bases, the J end by 4 bases, with 12 bases between. This CDR3 has 14 residues. Germline values: CDR1 MNHEY, CDR2 SVGAGI. The CDR3 nucleotides read TGTGCCAGCAGTTATGGGGGGGACTCCACTGAAGCTTTCTTT. It codes for CASSYGGDSTEAFF.

In this sample, this clone turned up a few times. The genes are TRBV4-2 and TRBJ1-4; possibly TRBD1 for D (6 bases). Germline lookup yields CDR1 LGHNA and CDR2 YNFKEQ. The CDR3 is 16 residues long. Trimming shortened V by 4 bases and J by 7 bases, and 19 bases separated the two germline ends. The CDR3 DNA is TGTGCCAGCAGCCCCTTATGGGGGCGCGAAAGTGAAAAACTGTTTTTT. Its protein is CASSPLWGRESEKLFF.

This chain connects TRBV27 to TRBJ1-2, with 8 bases that match TRBD1. The CDR3 loop spans 16 amino acids. Per the germline V gene, CDR1 is MNHEY and CDR2 is SMNVEV (reference sequence). Trimming took 2 bases from V and 0 from J; bases not matched to a gene: 5. The CDR3 reads CASSLRGQAPNYGYTF. In nucleotides, the CDR3 is TGTGCCAGCAGTTTACGGGGACAGGCCCCTAACTATGGCTACACCTTC.

The chain is built from TRBV24-1 and TRBJ1-2; D gene uncertain. V lost 4 bases to trimming and J lost 8 bases, with 16 bases between them. Germline CDR1 is KGHDR and CDR2 is SFDVKD. The CDR3 is 14 residues long. CDR3 in amino acids: CATSDPGSLVGYTF. DNA of the CDR3: TGTGCCACCAGTGACCCCGGGTCTCTAGTCGGCTACACCTTC.

The chain combines TRBV11-3 with TRBJ2-5, with D uncertain. The CDR3 is 14 amino acids. V was pared by 4 bases and J by 4 bases, with 13 bases between. Germline CDR1 SGHNT, CDR2 YENEEA. The CDR3 loop reads CASSSGPSGETQYF. CDR3 DNA: TGTGCCAGCAGCTCCGGCCCCTCGGGAGAGACCCAGTACTTC.

In its sample, this clone was seen once. The chain recombines TRBV6-6 with TRBJ1-5; 8 nucleotides line up with TRBD1. Germline loops: CDR1 MNHNY, CDR2 SVGAGI (reference sequence). The CDR3 totals 16 residues. The trim removed 4 bases at V and 2 bases at J, leaving 7 bases unmatched. The chain's CDR3 is CASSLYRGTGNQPQHF. The CDR3 DNA reads as TGTGCCAGCAGTTTATACAGGGGGACGGGCAATCAGCCCCAGCATTTT.

The chain links TRBV7-3 to TRBJ1-2; the D gene is possibly TRBD1 (6 bases). CDR3 length: 13 residues. V was cut by 3 bases and J by 7 bases, with 12 bases left in between. The germline gives CDR1 SGHTA, CDR2 FQGTGA. The CDR3 sequence is CASSFDRSGGYTF. The CDR3 nucleotides are TGTGCCAGCAGCTTCGACAGGTCGGGTGGCTACACCTTC.

This chain joins TRBV12-3 or TRBV12-4 and TRBJ1-1; 7 bases line up with TRBD1. Trimming cost V 6 bases and J 7 bases; bases outside gene matches: 2. This CDR3 has 11 residues. The CDR3 loop is CASSGTVEAFF. As DNA, the CDR3 is TGTGCCAGCAGCGGGACAGTTGAAGCTTTCTTT.

The chain combines TRBV30 with TRBJ2-5; D gene unclear. The ends were cut back, 0 bases at V and 7 bases at J, with 12 bases in the middle. CDR3 length: 13 amino acids. Germline loops: CDR1 GTSNPN, CDR2 SVGIG (reference sequence). The CDR3 region is CAWSVQTPRTQYF. CDR3 coding DNA: TGTGCCTGGAGTGTACAAACCCCCCGGACCCAGTACTTC.

The V and J genes are TRBV7-9 and TRBJ1-5, with D hard to call. This CDR3 spans 12 amino acids. Germline CDR1 and CDR2: SEHNR and FQNEAQ (reference sequence). V dropped 1 base and J dropped 5 bases, with 3 bases sitting between them. CDR3 sequence: CASSLGDQPQHF. CDR3 sequence (DNA): TGTGCCAGCAGCTTAGGAGATCAGCCCCAGCATTTT.

The J gene is TRBJ1-2, the V gene TRBV10-1, with 9 nucleotides matching TRBD1. The J segment lost 3 bases and the V segment lost 6 bases, leaving 11 bases of the junction unmatched. The CDR3 runs to 16 residues. From germline, CDR1 is WNHNN and CDR2 SYGVQD (reference sequence). The CDR3 protein is CASRGGPGQGYYGYTF. The CDR3 DNA reads TGCGCCAGCAGGGGGGGCCCGGGACAGGGCTACTATGGCTACACCTTC.

For the CDR3, the DNA is TGTGCCAGCAGGGCTACTAGCGGGTGGAACACCGGGGAGCTGTTTTTT. This sequence encodes CASRATSGWNTGELFF. This chain joins TRBV4-2 and TRBJ2-2; 9 bases line up with TRBD2. This CDR3 has 16 amino acids. The V gene's germline CDR1 is LGHNA and CDR2 YNFKEQ. With 6 bases clipped from V and 1 base from J, the junction kept 6 bases outside the gene matches.

The chain's CDR3 is CASSPSGGQGIQPQHF. The CDR3 nucleotides are TGTGCCAGCTCACCATCAGGGGGACAGGGAATTCAGCCCCAGCATTTT. The rearrangement joins TRBV18 to TRBJ1-5, with 9 bases lining up with TRBD1. V lost 2 bases and J lost 6; bases outside the gene matches: 8. The germline CDR1 and CDR2 sequences are KGHSH and LQKENI. This CDR3 spans 16 amino acids.

The chain combines TRBV7-2 with TRBJ2-5; weak D call: TRBD2 (5 bases). Between the trimmed V and J ends, which lost 6 bases and 8 bases, there was a span of 10 bases. Germline loops: CDR1 SGHTA, CDR2 FQGNSA. This CDR3 has 11 amino acids. CDR3 coding DNA: TGTGCCAGCAGATACGGGGAAACCCAGTACTTC. The encoded protein is CASRYGETQYF.

V is TRBV3-1 (or the pseudogene TRBV3-2) and J is TRBJ1-2; maybe TRBD1 (5 bases). The germline CDR1 and CDR2 sequences are LGHDT and YNNKEL (reference sequence). Trimming cost V 1 base and J 7 bases, with 10 bases left between them. CDR3 length: 13 amino acids. The CDR3 here is CASSQVLGVGYTF. CDR3 nucleotide sequence: TGTGCCAGCAGCCAAGTTCTAGGGGTTGGCTACACCTTC.

The chain couples TRBV27 to TRBJ1-4; 10 positions agree with TRBD1. CDR1 and CDR2 from the germline V gene are MNHEY and SMNVEV (reference sequence). The CDR3 is made up of 14 amino acids. V lost 2 bases and J lost 7; bases outside the gene matches: 1. CDR3 in amino acids: CASSLRDRGEKLFF. The CDR3 bases are TGTGCCAGCAGTTTACGGGACAGGGGTGAAAAACTGTTTTTT. Variable domain in full (rest from reference TRBV27 and TRBJ1-4): EAQVTQNPRYLITVTGKKLTVTCSQNMNHEYMSWYRQDPGLGLRQIYYSMNVEVTDKGDVPEGYKVSRKEKRNFPLILESPSPNQTSLYFCASSLRDRGEKLFFGSGTQLSVL.

This clone was picked up one time. The chain couples TRBV29-1 to TRBJ1-2; TRBD1 matches at 11 bases. The CDR3 consists of 15 residues. The V and J ends lost 1 base and 6 bases, in that order; junction bases with no gene match: 7. Per the germline V gene, CDR1 is SQVTM and CDR2 is ANQGSEA. The CDR3 DNA follows: TGCAGCGTTGAAGTCTGGGGACAGGGGGAAAATGGCTACACCTTC. This gives the protein CSVEVWGQGENGYTF.

The chain links TRBV5-6 to TRBJ2-1, with D perhaps TRBD2 (5 bases). Germline V gene lookup returns CDR1 SGHDT and CDR2 YYEEEE. CDR3 length: 15 residues. V dropped 4 bases and J dropped 5 bases, with 16 bases sitting between them. In nucleotides, the CDR3 is TGTGCCAGCAGCGTTCCGGGGTTAAAGAACAATGAGCAGTTCTTC. Translating gives CASSVPGLKNNEQFF.

In its sample, this clone was seen once. The V gene is TRBV11-1, the J gene TRBJ1-1; possibly TRBD1 for D (5 bases). The CDR3 spans 15 residues. V was trimmed by 5 bases and J by 2 bases, leaving 15 bases between them. Germline V CDR1 and CDR2: SGHAT, FQDESV (reference sequence). CDR3 region: CASSPTGLLNTEAFF. DNA for the CDR3: TGTGCCAGCAGCCCTACAGGACTACTAAACACTGAAGCTTTCTTT.

In this sample, this clone turned up once. This chain joins TRBV24-1 and TRBJ2-2; maybe TRBD1 (5 bases). CDR1 is KGHDR, CDR2 SFDVKD, per germline. V was cut by 4 bases and J by 4 bases, with 15 bases left in between. The CDR3 covers 16 residues. The CDR3 sequence is CATSDVIRGGTGELFF. In DNA, the CDR3 is TGTGCCACCAGTGACGTTATAAGGGGCGGCACCGGGGAGCTGTTTTTT.

The CDR3 sequence is CASSIGTGANQPQHF. Here the CDR3 DNA reads TGTGCCAGTAGTATCGGTACAGGGGCGAATCAGCCCCAGCATTTT. The chain couples TRBV19 to TRBJ1-5; TRBD1 matches at 7 bases. V lost 3 bases to trimming and J lost 4 bases; unmatched junction nucleotides: 6. From germline, CDR1 is LNHDA and CDR2 SQIVND (reference sequence). CDR3 length: 15 residues.

This clone appeared once. This sequence joins TRBV4-1 and TRBJ1-4, with TRBD1 identical over 10 bases. The CDR3 spans 14 residues. The ends lost 3 bases at V and 8 bases at J; junction bases unmatched: 3. The germline V gene encodes CDR1 MGHRA and CDR2 YSYEKL. The CDR3 loop reads CASSHGTGDEKLFF. The CDR3 bases are TGCGCCAGCAGCCACGGGACAGGGGACGAAAAACTGTTTTTT.

Of note for this clone: Other DNA sequences in the same sample also yield this CDR3. The V call is TRBV5-4, the J call TRBJ2-1, with 9 bases matching TRBD2. The germline V gene encodes CDR1 SGHNT and CDR2 YYREEE (reference sequence). V lost 0 bases and J lost 4; bases outside the gene matches: 2. This CDR3 comprises 15 residues. The CDR3 loop reads CASSLEAGGYNEQFF. In DNA, the CDR3 is TGTGCCAGCAGCTTGGAGGCGGGGGGGTACAATGAGCAGTTCTTC.

CDR3 DNA: TGTGCCAGCAGCTTACAGGGTGTGGCCCTCCACTTT. Translating it yields CASSLQGVALHF. This chain connects TRBV7-9 to TRBJ1-6; TRBD1 might be the D (5 bases). Trimming left V 2 bases short and J 14 bases short, with 10 bases between. The CDR3 runs to 12 residues. Germline values: CDR1 SEHNR, CDR2 FQNEAQ (reference sequence).

The chain has TRBV7-2 and TRBJ2-6; a possible D gene is TRBD1 (6 bases). Germline loops: CDR1 SGHTA, CDR2 FQGNSA. Trimming cost V 5 bases and J 1 base, with 15 bases left between them. The CDR3 is made up of 17 amino acids. The CDR3 region has the DNA TGTGCCAGCAGCCCCGAAGGCAGGGGATCTGGGGCCAACGTCCTGACTTTC. Encoded protein: CASSPEGRGSGANVLTF.

V is TRBV2 and J is TRBJ2-1; 7 nucleotides align to TRBD1. J gave up 0 bases and V 8 bases, and 13 bases lay outside the gene matches. Per the germline V gene, CDR1 is SNHLY and CDR2 is FYNNEI. CDR3 length: 17 amino acids. CDR3 protein: CASRRIMTGTSYNEQFF. In nucleotides, the CDR3 is TGTGCCAGCCGGCGGATCATGACAGGGACCTCCTACAATGAGCAGTTCTTC.